This entry lists 21 T cell receptor beta chains sequenced from one sample in a study of cytomegalovirus exposure and HLA in healthy donors. PCR employed 60 Vbeta and 13 Jbeta primers. Libraries were prepared by immunoSEQ multiplex PCR; TCRdb keeps only in-frame clonotypes and omits some of them. This sample's table reports around 120,000 clones. Sample: PBMCs. All receptors derive from a man in his late teens or twenties in good health and CMV-seronegative.

The J gene is TRBJ1-1, the V gene TRBV28; D might be TRBD1 (5 bases). V was pared by 5 bases and J by 6 bases, with 19 bases between. Germline loops: CDR1 MDHEN, CDR2 SYDVKM. The CDR3 totals 15 residues. CDR3 loop: CASSGSGTGGAEAFF. The CDR3 coding sequence is TGTGCCAGCAGTGGGTCCGGGACGGGGGGAGCTGAAGCTTTCTTT.

The rearrangement joins TRBV5-1 to TRBJ2-5, with TRBD1 matching over 9 bases. Losses at the gene ends were 7 bases for V and 1 base for J; bases not matched to a gene: 5. Germline V CDR1 and CDR2: SGHRS, YFSETQ. This CDR3 is 14 amino acids long. CDR3 loop: CASRATGGQETQYF. DNA for the CDR3: TGCGCCAGCCGAGCGACAGGGGGCCAAGAGACCCAGTACTTC.

The chain carries TRBV2 and TRBJ2-1; D may be TRBD2 (6 bases). Germline-derived CDR1 and CDR2 are SNHLY and FYNNEI. The CDR3 extends over 14 amino acids. Trimming cost V 6 bases and J 4 bases, with 13 bases left between them. DNA of the CDR3: TGTGCCAGCAGGGAGGGACTGGCATACAATGAGCAGTTCTTC. As protein: CASREGLAYNEQFF.

J is TRBJ1-1 and V is TRBV5-1, with D possibly TRBD1 on 5 matching bases. Germline V lookup: CDR1 SGHRS, CDR2 YFSETQ. Trimming shortened V by 7 bases and J by 6 bases, and 16 bases separated the two germline ends. This CDR3 spans 13 amino acids. CDR3 DNA sequence: TGCGCCAGCGCTAACGGGGGAATCTCTGAAGCTTTCTTT. Its translation: CASANGGISEAFF.

The rearrangement uses TRBV15 and TRBJ2-1; 7 nucleotides match TRBD2. The germline gives CDR1 LNHNV, CDR2 YYDKDF (reference sequence). The CDR3 contains 16 residues. Trimming took 2 bases from V and 2 from J; bases not matched to a gene: 6. The DNA of the CDR3 is TGTGCCACCAGCAGACGGCCGGGACTACCCTACAATGAGCAGTTCTTC. Its translation is CATSRRPGLPYNEQFF. The full variable domain, rest sourced from reference TRBV15 and TRBJ2-1, is DAMVIQNPRYQVTQFGKPVTLSCSQTLNHNVMYWYQQKSSQAPKLLFHYYDKDFNNEADTPDNFQSRRPNTSFCFLDIRSPGLGDTAMYLCATSRRPGLPYNEQFFGPGTRLTVL.

As concerns this clone: A junction boundary mismatches the germline segment, possibly from a read error. The chain is built from TRBV7-7 and TRBJ2-2, with TRBD1 as a possible D gene (5 bases). In germline, CDR1 is SSHAT, CDR2 FNYEAQ (reference sequence). CDR3 length equals 15 residues. The CDR3 DNA is TGTGCTAGCAGCTTAGGCAGGGCGAACACCGGGGAGCTGTTTTTT. Translated: CASSLGRANTGELFF.

This CDR3 is CASSELLVAGDTGELFF. CDR3 bases: TGTGCCAGCAGTGAGCTGTTGGTAGCGGGAGACACCGGGGAGCTGTTTTTT. The chain joins TRBV6-1 to TRBJ2-2; 9 bases line up with TRBD2. After removal of 3 bases from V and 3 bases from J, the junction contained 8 bases not matched to a gene. Germline V CDR1 and CDR2: MNHNS, SASEGT. This CDR3 is built from 17 residues.

The chain employs TRBV7-9 and TRBJ1-4; D is unclear. The CDR3 sequence is 15 residues long. V lost 4 bases to trimming and J lost 5 bases, with 14 bases between them. The germline V gene encodes CDR1 SEHNR and CDR2 FQNEAQ (reference sequence). The CDR3 is CASSSMTVGNEKLFF. The CDR3 DNA reads as TGTGCCAGCAGCTCCATGACTGTTGGGAATGAAAAACTGTTTTTT.

The rearrangement links TRBV15 to TRBJ1-6, with D possibly being TRBD1 (5 bases). Germline CDR1 is LNHNV and CDR2 is YYDKDF (reference sequence). Trimming left V 0 bases short and J 8 bases short, with 14 bases between. The CDR3 has 16 amino acids. The CDR3 loop reads CATSRDGPGRDSPLHF. The CDR3 nucleotides are TGTGCCACCAGCAGAGATGGGCCGGGCAGGGATTCACCCCTCCACTTT. Complete variable domain (other parts from reference TRBV15 and TRBJ1-6): DAMVIQNPRYQVTQFGKPVTLSCSQTLNHNVMYWYQQKSSQAPKLLFHYYDKDFNNEADTPDNFQSRRPNTSFCFLDIRSPGLGDTAMYLCATSRDGPGRDSPLHFGNGTRLTVT.

The chain has TRBV5-8 and TRBJ2-7, with 8 bases aligning to TRBD1. The CDR3 loop spans 13 amino acids. The V gene's germline CDR1 is SGHTS and CDR2 YDEGEE. V shed 6 bases and J 7 bases; nucleotides not matched to a gene: 9. This CDR3 reads CASTPGWTGEQYF. As DNA, the CDR3 is TGTGCCAGCACCCCGGGGTGGACAGGGGAGCAGTACTTC.

The J gene is TRBJ1-1, the V gene TRBV5-1, with D maybe TRBD1 (6 bases). Germline-derived CDR1 and CDR2 are SGHRS and YFSETQ. The CDR3 contains 13 residues. V was trimmed by 6 bases and J by 1 base, leaving 10 bases between them. The CDR3 protein is CASTRTANTEAFF. The CDR3 bases are TGCGCCAGCACCCGGACAGCGAACACTGAAGCTTTCTTT.

The chain carries TRBV5-6 and TRBJ1-3; TRBD1 is a possible D gene (6 bases). In germline, CDR1 is SGHDT, CDR2 YYEEEE. The CDR3 has 14 residues. Trimming left V 4 bases short and J 6 bases short, with 14 bases between. The CDR3 nucleotides read TGTGCCAGCAGCCCTGGGGGGGGCCTAAACACCATATATTTT. It codes for CASSPGGGLNTIYF.

The rearrangement uses TRBV6-1 and TRBJ1-1; the match to TRBD1 covers 8 bases. V was clipped by 7 bases and J by 6 bases; unmatched bases: 10. CDR1 is MNHNS, CDR2 SASEGT, per germline. The CDR3 runs to 14 residues. The DNA for the CDR3 is TGTGCCAGCAAAAAAATTCAGGGGGCCGCTGAAGCTTTCTTT. Amino acids: CASKKIQGAAEAFF.

This chain connects TRBV30 to TRBJ1-2, with a weak D call TRBD1 (5 bases). The CDR3 loop spans 13 amino acids. CDR1 GTSNPN and CDR2 SVGIG come from the germline V gene (reference sequence). V was clipped by 5 bases and J by 4 bases, with 14 bases between them. CDR3 amino acids: CAWGRDRPYGYTF. CDR3 bases: TGTGCCTGGGGGCGGGACCGCCCCTATGGCTACACCTTC.

This chain connects TRBV11-2 to TRBJ2-2; D might be TRBD2 (6 bases). CDR3 length equals 15 residues. CDR1 is SGHAT and CDR2 is FQNNGV in the germline V gene. The V and J ends lost 1 base and 1 base respectively, with 7 bases between them. CDR3 loop: CASSLVRENTGELFF. The CDR3 nucleotides read TGTGCCAGCAGCTTAGTGCGGGAGAACACCGGGGAGCTGTTTTTT.

The chain uses TRBV19 and TRBJ1-3; 8 nucleotides align to TRBD1. This CDR3 is 17 amino acids long. Trimming removed 5 bases from V and 4 bases from J; junction bases left unmatched: 13. Looked up from germline, CDR1 is LNHDA and CDR2 is SQIVND (reference sequence). The CDR3 DNA is TGTGCCAGTAGTTCGCCGGGACAGGCAAAGTCAGGAAACACCATATATTTT. It translates to CASSSPGQAKSGNTIYF.

This chain uses TRBV19 with TRBJ1-2; no clear D. The germline V gene has CDR1 LNHDA and CDR2 SQIVND (reference sequence). Trimming took 4 bases from V and 4 from J, leaving 16 bases between them. The CDR3 length is 15 residues. CDR3 bases: TGTGCCAGTAGTACCTCTGTTAGCGCCTTCTATGGCTACACCTTC. This translates into CASSTSVSAFYGYTF.

The genes are TRBV7-2 and TRBJ1-3, with D unresolved. Germline assignment: CDR1 SGHTA and CDR2 FQGNSA. Trimming left V 6 bases short and J 1 base short, with 7 bases between. The CDR3 extends over 13 amino acids. The CDR3 coding sequence is TGTGCCAGCAGGAGGATTTCTGGAAACACCATATATTTT. It yields the protein CASRRISGNTIYF.

The gene calls are TRBV6-6 and TRBJ2-5; tentative D call: TRBD1 (5 bases). V was clipped by 5 bases and J by 0 bases, with 10 bases between them. The V gene's germline CDR1 is MNHNY and CDR2 SVGAGI (reference sequence). The CDR3 extends over 14 amino acids. The CDR3 DNA is TGTGCCAGCAGTGACAGCATGTACCAAGAGACCCAGTACTTC. Protein: CASSDSMYQETQYF.

The chain has TRBV19 and TRBJ2-7; D is possibly TRBD1 (5 bases). Trimming removed 1 base from V and 5 bases from J, with 12 bases in between. Germline V gene sequence: CDR1 LNHDA, CDR2 SQIVND (reference sequence). The CDR3 contains 14 residues. In DNA form, the CDR3 reads TGTGCCAGTAGTATAGGACATAGCAGGGACGAGCAGTACTTC. It yields the protein CASSIGHSRDEQYF.

The chain employs TRBV29-1 and TRBJ1-3, with D perhaps TRBD1 (5 bases). V was clipped by 5 bases and J by 0 bases, with 20 bases between them. This CDR3 region has 17 residues. CDR1 SQVTM and CDR2 ANQGSEA come from the germline V gene. The CDR3 sequence is CSVKKGRGPNSGNTIYF. The DNA for the CDR3 is TGCAGCGTTAAGAAGGGTAGGGGCCCGAACTCTGGAAACACCATATATTTT.